This entry lists 3 T cell receptor beta chains sequenced from one sample in a study of cytomegalovirus exposure and HLA in healthy donors. This PCR relied on a set of 60 Vbeta primers and 13 Jbeta primers. Profiling relied on immunoSEQ multiplex PCR, and the TCRdb table lists in-frame clones only, not all of them. The table has about 160,000 clones, approximately 80% seen once; the top ten hold about 1.9%. Sequenced input: PBMCs. These receptors all stem from a woman aged 18-30 years in good health and CMV-seronegative.

The chain employs TRBV5-4 and TRBJ1-2, with 8 bases that match TRBD1. With V trimmed by 7 bases and J by 2 bases, 13 bases remained unmatched. The germline V gene has CDR1 SGHNT and CDR2 YYREEE (reference sequence). The length of the CDR3 is 16 residues. CDR3 nucleotides: TGTGCCAGCGGAGGAACCGGGACAGGCCTAAACTATGGCTACACCTTC. The encoded protein is CASGGTGTGLNYGYTF.

This chain connects TRBV27 to TRBJ2-7; 9 nucleotides match TRBD1. V lost 5 bases, J lost 2 bases, and 4 bases stayed unmatched. The CDR3 is 14 amino acids. Germline CDR1 and CDR2: MNHEY and SMNVEV (reference sequence). CDR3 nucleotides: TGTGCCAGCAGTGGGACAGGGCAGACCTACGAGCAGTACTTC. It encodes CASSGTGQTYEQYF.

This chain joins TRBV7-9 and TRBJ2-7; D gene uncertain. This CDR3 has 13 residues. Trimming left V 6 bases short and J 2 bases short, with 11 bases between. Germline CDR1 is SEHNR and CDR2 is FQNEAQ (reference sequence). The CDR3 reads CASSPQVTYEQYF. CDR3 in DNA: TGTGCCAGCAGTCCCCAGGTAACCTACGAGCAGTACTTC.